A single sample is the source of the 5 T cell receptor beta chains below, sequenced in a study of blood T cell repertoires in COVID-19. Only in-frame clones appear in the TCRdb table, and some are missing; sequencing was by immunoSEQ multiplex PCR. The profile covers about 150,000 clones, with around four fifths appearing a single time and around 3.5% taken by the ten largest. Sequenced material: peripheral blood. Receptor source: a woman aged 80 or older with acute or convalescent COVID-19.

The rearrangement joins TRBV11-2 to TRBJ1-2; no clear D gene. Germline values: CDR1 SGHAT, CDR2 FQNNGV. V was clipped by 5 bases and J by 6 bases, with 16 bases between them. CDR3 length: 14 residues. The CDR3 nucleotides are TGTGCCAGCAGCGACCTCGATGGGGAGGATGGCTACACCTTC. This codes for CASSDLDGEDGYTF.

The CDR3 bases are TGCGCCAGCAGTCCCCTAATGAGCTCCTATAATTCACCCCTCCACTTT. It yields the protein CASSPLMSSYNSPLHF. The V gene is TRBV5-1, the J gene TRBJ1-6; D uncertain. The germline CDR1 and CDR2 sequences are SGHRS and YFSETQ. The length of the CDR3 is 16 residues. V lost 5 bases and J 0 bases, leaving 12 bases between the germline ends.

The gene calls are TRBV19 and TRBJ1-1; maybe TRBD1 (6 bases). The V gene's germline CDR1 is LNHDA and CDR2 SQIVND (reference sequence). The ends were cut back, 5 bases at V and 5 bases at J, with 15 bases in the middle. The CDR3 is made up of 14 amino acids. The CDR3 loop reads CASSARQVRTEAFF. CDR3 coding DNA: TGTGCCAGTAGTGCCCGACAGGTCCGGACTGAAGCTTTCTTT.

The rearrangement links TRBV7-2 to TRBJ2-5; D is perhaps TRBD1 (6 bases). Trimming took off 2 bases at V and 5 bases at J, with 12 bases between the two ends. Looked up from germline, CDR1 is SGHTA and CDR2 is FQGNSA. CDR3 length equals 14 residues. The DNA of the CDR3 is TGTGCCAGCAGCTTAAGGGGGTTGATCGAGACCCAGTACTTC. It codes for CASSLRGLIETQYF.

The rearrangement joins TRBV6-1 to TRBJ2-5, with 8 bases identical to TRBD2. Germline assignment: CDR1 MNHNS and CDR2 SASEGT. J lost 2 bases, V lost 7 bases, and 6 bases had no gene match. This CDR3 comprises 14 residues. CDR3 sequence reads: CASTLGGEQETQYF. As DNA, the CDR3 is TGTGCCAGCACTCTCGGGGGGGAACAAGAGACCCAGTACTTC.